This TCR beta chain was recorded in a study of blood T cell repertoires in COVID-19 (dated by TCRdb to 2020 to 2021). Notes on the research overall: Samples covering the acute and convalescent phases of COVID-19 were provided by collaborators in the United States, Italy and Spain. The prospective study material was composed of cDNA or gDNA derived from T cells, B-cell-depleted T cells, or PBMCs. Subjects who had been exposed to COVID-19, were actively infected with it, or had recovered from it provided the deeply sampled blood TCRbeta repertoires that made up the dataset. A freely available public database, intended as a resource for researchers studying the immune response to SARS-CoV-2, is where the repertoires were released. The samples were drawn from two sources: the first 160 participants of the ongoing ImmuneRACE study, and fewer than 1,500 subjects contributed by 6 global collaborators. A de-identified subject ID, COVID-19 status, age in years and sex were almost always included in the sample metadata. Where available, HLA class I and class II types were taken from metadata supplied by the sample provider and were not determined by assay-based typing. Here is what the overall study found, with its caveats: The quantity of clinical and demographic metadata differed by source and by participant and was supplied without curation.

Concerning this clone itself: Its antigen is unknown. Base qualities are not at hand, and no much larger clone is one base apart.

TCRbeta CDR3 regions were amplified from genomic DNA using the immunoSEQ Assay, a bias-controlled multiplex PCR. Turning to the authors' computational methods: The number of nucleated cells in each sample was estimated by amplification of reference gene primers within the assay. Sequence reads were collapsed and filtered to measure the absolute abundance of every unique TCRbeta CDR3 rearrangement. For each sample, productive Simpson clonality was calculated by taking the square root of Simpson's diversity index across productive rearrangements. TCRdb carries this immuneACCESS record with in-frame sequences only. Its versions omit some clonotypes, under half of them owing to an unresolved V gene in the studies checked, with the rest unexplained. V, J and clone size were drawn from that table, and D and trimming were deduced from the DNA. The sample table lists around 240,000 clones, approximately 82% of them with a count of one. The ten largest account for approximately 1.9% of the sample.

The collaborating institutions used their own protocols to collect whole blood in K2EDTA tubes. Collaborator samples were shipped for TCRbeta analysis as frozen whole blood, isolated PBMCs, or DNA extracted from either sample type. The V and J ends are trimmed by 6 bases and 10 bases, leaving 15 bases between them. From cysteine to phenylalanine, the CDR3 is 12 amino acids long. Of all the DNA, just the CDR3 is kept, 36 bases in frame from base 1. From a lookup of the germline V gene, CDR1 and CDR2 are SNHLY and FYNNEI. The chain is assembled from TRBV2 and TRBJ1-1; D gene: possibly TRBD1, on 5 matching bases. The receptor was isolated from a woman older than 75 with acute or convalescent COVID-19. Sequencing was performed on peripheral blood. The nucleotide sequence is TGTGCCAGCAGAGGGACGGGGGGTGGAGCTTTCTTT. Translated, this is CASRGTGGGAFF.